Sequencing of this TCR beta chain was carried out in a study of blood T cells in healthy people across ages. Overall study findings and caveats: While age rose, TCR beta diversity per million T cells dropped in a roughly linear way.

Using a J-beta primer mix together with a sample-barcoded 5' primer, a second PCR was run for roughly 6 to 12 cycles. Sequencing yielded, for each sample, at least 3 million paired-end reads carrying CDR3. TCRdb re-analysed the 5' RACE reads in MiXCR, keeping a single row per CDR3 protein. The sample includes fewer than 900,000 distinct CDR3 sequences, roughly 41% seen only once; the top ten take 20% to 25%. Germline values: CDR1 ENHRY, CDR2 SYGVKD. CDR3 length equals 14 residues. Between the trimmed V and J ends, which lost 5 bases and 1 base, there was a span of 12 bases. Turning to this clonotype: Its antigen is as yet unknown.

At least 6.5 million PBMCs were isolated per sample. The specimen sequenced was blood. The chain combines TRBV10-3 with TRBJ2-7; tentatively, D is TRBD2 (5 bases). This clonotype originated in a woman aged 55-75 years in good health. Written as DNA, the CDR3 is TGTGCCATCAGTCCGGGATCGGGGTCCTACGAGCAGTACTTC. Its translation: CAISPGSGSYEQYF.